This T cell receptor beta chain was identified during a study of blood T cell repertoires in COVID-19. Study-wide context: Samples representing acute and convalescent COVID-19 were sourced from the United States, Italy and Spain.

The table came from immunoSEQ multiplex PCR; TCRdb's copy has only in-frame clones and leaves some out. The sample shows under 300,000 clones, approximately 82% of them seen only once. Per germline, CDR1 LGHDT and CDR2 YNNKEL (reference sequence). The ends lost 8 bases at V and 4 bases at J; junction bases unmatched: 16. CDR3 size: 17 residues. This TCR was recovered from a woman in her thirties or forties who had recovered from COVID-19. The sample taken for sequencing was peripheral blood. The chain recombines TRBV3-1 (or the pseudogene TRBV3-2) with TRBJ1-5; TRBD1 matches 8 bases. DNA for the CDR3: TGTGCCAGCTTGGTTATCGCAGGACAGGGAGGAAATCAGCCCCAGCATTTT. This codes for CASLVIAGQGGNQPQHF.